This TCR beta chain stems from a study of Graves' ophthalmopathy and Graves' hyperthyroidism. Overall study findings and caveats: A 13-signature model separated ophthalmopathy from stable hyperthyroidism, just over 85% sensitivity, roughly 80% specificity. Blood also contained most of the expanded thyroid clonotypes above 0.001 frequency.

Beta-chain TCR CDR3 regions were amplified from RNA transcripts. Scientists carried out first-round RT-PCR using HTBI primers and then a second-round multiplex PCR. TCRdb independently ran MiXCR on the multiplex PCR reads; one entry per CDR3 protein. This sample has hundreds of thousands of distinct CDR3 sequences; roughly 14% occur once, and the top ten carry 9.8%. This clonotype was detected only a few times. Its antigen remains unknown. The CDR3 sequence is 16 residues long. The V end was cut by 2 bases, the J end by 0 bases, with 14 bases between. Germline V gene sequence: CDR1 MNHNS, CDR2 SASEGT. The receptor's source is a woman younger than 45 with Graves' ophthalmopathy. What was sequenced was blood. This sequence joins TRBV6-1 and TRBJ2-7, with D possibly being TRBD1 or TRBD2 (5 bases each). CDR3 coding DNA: TGTGCCAGCAGTGAAAAAGGGGCCGACTACTCCTACGAGCAGTACTTC. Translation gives CASSEKGADYSYEQYF.